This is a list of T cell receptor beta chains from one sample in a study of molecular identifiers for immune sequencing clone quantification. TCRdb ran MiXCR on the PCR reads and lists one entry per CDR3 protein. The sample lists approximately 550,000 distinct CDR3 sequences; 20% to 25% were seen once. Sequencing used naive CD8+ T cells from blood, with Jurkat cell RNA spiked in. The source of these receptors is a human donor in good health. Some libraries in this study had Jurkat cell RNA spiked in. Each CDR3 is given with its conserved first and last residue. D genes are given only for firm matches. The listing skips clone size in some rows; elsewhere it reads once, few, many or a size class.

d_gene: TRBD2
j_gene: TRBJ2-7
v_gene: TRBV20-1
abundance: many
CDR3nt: TGCAGTGCTGCGACTAGCGGGACTTACGAGCAGTACTTC
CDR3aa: CSAATSGTYEQYF

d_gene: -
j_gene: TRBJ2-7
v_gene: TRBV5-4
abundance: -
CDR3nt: TGTGCCAGCAGCTTCGACGGGTCGACCTCCTACGAGCAGTACTTC
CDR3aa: CASSFDGSTSYEQYF

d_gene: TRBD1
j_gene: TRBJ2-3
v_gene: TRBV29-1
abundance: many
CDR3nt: TGCAGCGCAGGGACAGGGGGCACCACAGATACGCAGTATTTT
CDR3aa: CSAGTGGTTDTQYF

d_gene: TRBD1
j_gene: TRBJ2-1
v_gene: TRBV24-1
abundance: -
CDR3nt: TGTGCCACCAGTGACGGGACAGGAGAGGGGAACGATGAGCAGTTCTTC
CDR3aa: CATSDGTGEGNDEQFF

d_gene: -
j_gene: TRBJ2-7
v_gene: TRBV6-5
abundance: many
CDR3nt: TGTGCCAGCGGAAACGGGGTTGGCGAGCAGTACTTC
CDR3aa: CASGNGVGEQYF

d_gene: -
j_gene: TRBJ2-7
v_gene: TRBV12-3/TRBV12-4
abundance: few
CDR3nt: TGTGCCAGCAATCTGGGGAGCGAGCAGTACTTC
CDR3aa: CASNLGSEQYF

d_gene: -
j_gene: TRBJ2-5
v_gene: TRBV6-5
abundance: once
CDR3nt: TGTGCCAGCAGTTTTTTTATGGGCGGCCCCCAAGAGACCCAGCACTTC
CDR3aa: CASSFFMGGPQETQHF

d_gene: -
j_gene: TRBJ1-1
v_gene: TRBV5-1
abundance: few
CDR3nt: TGCGCCAGCAGCTTGGCCGAGGTGGGGCCTAGGAACACTGAAGCTTTCTTT
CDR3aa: CASSLAEVGPRNTEAFF

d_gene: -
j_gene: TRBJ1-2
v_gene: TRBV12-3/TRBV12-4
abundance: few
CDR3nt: TGTGCCATCTATCAACCTTCCAACTATGGCTACACCTTC
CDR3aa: CAIYQPSNYGYTF

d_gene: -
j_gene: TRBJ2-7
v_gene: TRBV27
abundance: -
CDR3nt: TGTGCCAGCAGTTTTGGGGCGTCCTCCTACGAGCAGTACTTC
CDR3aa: CASSFGASSYEQYF

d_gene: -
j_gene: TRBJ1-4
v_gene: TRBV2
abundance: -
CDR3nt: TGTGCCAGCAATTCCTATAATGAAAAACCGTTTTTT
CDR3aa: CASNSYNEKPFF

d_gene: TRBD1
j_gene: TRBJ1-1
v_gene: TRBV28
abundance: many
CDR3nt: TGTGCCAGCAGTCCAAAAGGGGGCGCGTATGAAGCTTTCTTT
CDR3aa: CASSPKGGAYEAFF

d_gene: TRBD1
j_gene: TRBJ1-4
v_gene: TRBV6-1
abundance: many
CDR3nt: TGTGCCAGCAGTGACAAGGACAGGGAGACTAATGAAAAACTGTTTTTT
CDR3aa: CASSDKDRETNEKLFF

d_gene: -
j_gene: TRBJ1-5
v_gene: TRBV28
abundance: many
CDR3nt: TGTGCCAGCAGGGGGACCGAGGTCGGCAATCAGCCCCAGCATTTT
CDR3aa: CASRGTEVGNQPQHF

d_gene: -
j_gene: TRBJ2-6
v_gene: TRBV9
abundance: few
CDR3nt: TGTGCCAGCAGCCTCGACGGGGGCTCTGGGGCCAACGTCCTGACTTTC
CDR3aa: CASSLDGGSGANVLTF

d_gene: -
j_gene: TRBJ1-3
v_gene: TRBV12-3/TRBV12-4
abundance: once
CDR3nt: TGTGCCAGCAGCGATACCGGGGCAAGTGGAAACACCATATATTTT
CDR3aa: CASSDTGASGNTIYF

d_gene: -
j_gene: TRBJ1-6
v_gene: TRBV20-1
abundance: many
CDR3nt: TGCAGTGCTAGAGATTGGCGCCAGGTGAATTCACCCCTCCACTTT
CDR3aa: CSARDWRQVNSPLHF

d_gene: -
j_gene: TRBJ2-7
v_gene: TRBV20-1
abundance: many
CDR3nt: TGCAGTGCTAGATACTGGCAGGGGAACGAGCAGTACTTC
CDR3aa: CSARYWQGNEQYF

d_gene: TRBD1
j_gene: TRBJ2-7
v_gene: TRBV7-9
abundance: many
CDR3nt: TGTGCCAGCAGCTTAGTTGGGACAGGGACCTACGAGCAGTACTTC
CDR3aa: CASSLVGTGTYEQYF

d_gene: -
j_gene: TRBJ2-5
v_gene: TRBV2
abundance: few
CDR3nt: TGTGCCAGCAGAGGATGGGGGCAAGAGACCCAGTACTTC
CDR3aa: CASRGWGQETQYF

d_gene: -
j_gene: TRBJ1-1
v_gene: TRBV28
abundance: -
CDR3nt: TGTGCCAGCAGTTTGGGGACAAGGGAAGCTTTCTTT
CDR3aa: CASSLGTREAFF

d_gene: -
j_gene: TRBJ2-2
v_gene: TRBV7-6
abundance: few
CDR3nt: TGTGCCAGCAGCTTAGCGGGGCACGGGGAGCTGTTTTTT
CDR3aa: CASSLAGHGELFF

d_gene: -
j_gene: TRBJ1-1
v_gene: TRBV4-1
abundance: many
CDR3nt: TGCGCCAGCAGCCAAGATGGGATGGGAACTGAAGCTTTCTTT
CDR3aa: CASSQDGMGTEAFF

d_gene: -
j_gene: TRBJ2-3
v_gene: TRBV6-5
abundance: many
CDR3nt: TGTGCCAGCAGTCCAGGTGCGGGGCAGGGTACGCAGTATTTT
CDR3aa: CASSPGAGQGTQYF

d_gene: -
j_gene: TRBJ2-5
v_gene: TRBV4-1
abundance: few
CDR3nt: TGCGCCAGCAGCCAAGCGGAGCTTCGAGAGACCCAGTACTTC
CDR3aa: CASSQAELRETQYF

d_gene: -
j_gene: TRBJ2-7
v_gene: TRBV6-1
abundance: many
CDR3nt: TGTGCCAGCAGTGAAAATTACGAGCAGTACTTC
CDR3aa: CASSENYEQYF

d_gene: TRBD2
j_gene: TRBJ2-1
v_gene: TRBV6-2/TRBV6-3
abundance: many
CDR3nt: TGTGCCAGCAGTATTCACACTAGCGGCTACAATGAGCAGTTCTTT
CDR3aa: CASSIHTSGYNEQFF

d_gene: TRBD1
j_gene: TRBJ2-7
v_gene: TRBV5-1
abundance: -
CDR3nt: TGCGCCAGCAGCGTAAGACAGGGTTCCTACGAGCAGTACTTC
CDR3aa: CASSVRQGSYEQYF

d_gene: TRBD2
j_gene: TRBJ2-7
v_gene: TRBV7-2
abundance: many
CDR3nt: TGTGCCAGCAGCTTAATCCTAGCGGGAGGTGAGCAGTACTTC
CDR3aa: CASSLILAGGEQYF

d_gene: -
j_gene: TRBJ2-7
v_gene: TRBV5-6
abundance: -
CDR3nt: TGTGCCAGCAGCTTGGGTAACAGTCGCTACGAGCAGTACTTC
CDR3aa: CASSLGNSRYEQYF

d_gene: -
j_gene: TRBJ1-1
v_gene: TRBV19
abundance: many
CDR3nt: TGTGCCAGTAGTACTTTGACCGCGATGACAGCGAAATTGAACACTGAAGCTTTCTTT
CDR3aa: CASSTLTAMTAKLNTEAFF

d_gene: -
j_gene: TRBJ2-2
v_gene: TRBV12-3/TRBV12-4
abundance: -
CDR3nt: TGTGCCAGCAGGGACATCAGTAGGACCGGGGAGCTGCTTTTT
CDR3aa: CASRDISRTGELLF

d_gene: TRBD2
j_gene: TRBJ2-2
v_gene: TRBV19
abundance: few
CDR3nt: TGTGCCAGTAGTATCATGGCAGGGAGGGGAACCGGGGAGCTGTTTTTT
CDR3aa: CASSIMAGRGTGELFF

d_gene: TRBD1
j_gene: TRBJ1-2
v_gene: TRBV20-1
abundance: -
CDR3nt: TGCAGTGCTAGAGCAGGGGGCATGTATGGCTACACCTTC
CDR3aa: CSARAGGMYGYTF

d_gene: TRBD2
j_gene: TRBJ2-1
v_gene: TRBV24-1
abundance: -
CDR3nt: TGTGCCACCAGTGATCGGACTAGCGGGAGCAATGAGCAGTTCTTC
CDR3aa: CATSDRTSGSNEQFF

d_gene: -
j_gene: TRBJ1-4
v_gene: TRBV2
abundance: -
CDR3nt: TGTGCCAGCAGTGAGGCCGGCACTAATGAAAAACTGTTTTTT
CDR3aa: CASSEAGTNEKLFF

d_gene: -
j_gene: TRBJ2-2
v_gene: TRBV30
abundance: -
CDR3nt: TGTGCCTGGAGTGAAGTATACACCGGGGAGCTGTTTTTT
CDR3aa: CAWSEVYTGELFF

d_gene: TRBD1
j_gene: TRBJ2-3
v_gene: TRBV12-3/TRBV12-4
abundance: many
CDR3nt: TGTGCCAGCAGGACTGGACAGGGGGAAATCACAGATACGCAGTATTTT
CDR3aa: CASRTGQGEITDTQYF

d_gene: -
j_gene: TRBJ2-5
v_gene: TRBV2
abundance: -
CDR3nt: TGTGCCAGCGAGACCCCCTACCTCCAGGACCAGGGGGAGACCCAGTACTTC
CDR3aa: CASETPYLQDQGETQYF

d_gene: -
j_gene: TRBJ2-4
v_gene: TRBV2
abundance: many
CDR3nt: TGTGCCAGCACCCCCCCCCTGGGGAACATTCAGTACTTC
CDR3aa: CASTPPLGNIQYF

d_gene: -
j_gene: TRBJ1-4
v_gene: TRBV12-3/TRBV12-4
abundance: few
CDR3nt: TGTGCCAGCAGTATCCGCGGACGGAGTAATGAAAAACTGTTTTTT
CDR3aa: CASSIRGRSNEKLFF

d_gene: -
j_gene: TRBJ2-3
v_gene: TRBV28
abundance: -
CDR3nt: TGTGCCAGCAGCCCCGATGAGGGAGATACGCAGTATTTT
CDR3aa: CASSPDEGDTQYF

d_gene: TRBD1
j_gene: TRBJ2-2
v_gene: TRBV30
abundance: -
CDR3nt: TGTGCCTGGTTGGACAGGGGGCTTTACACCGGGGAGCTGTTTTTT
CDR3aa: CAWLDRGLYTGELFF

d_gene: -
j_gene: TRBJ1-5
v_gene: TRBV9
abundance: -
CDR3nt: TGTGCCAGTCATTTGGCACGGGCCCAGCATTTT
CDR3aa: CASHLARAQHF

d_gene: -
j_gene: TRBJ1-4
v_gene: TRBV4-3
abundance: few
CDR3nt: TGCGCCAGCAGCCAAGCTCTGGGGAGCGAAAAACTGTTTTTT
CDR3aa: CASSQALGSEKLFF

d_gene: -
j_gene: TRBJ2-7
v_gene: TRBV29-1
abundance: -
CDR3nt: TGCAGCGCCGGGGGGCAGGACTACGAGCAGTACTTC
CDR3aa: CSAGGQDYEQYF

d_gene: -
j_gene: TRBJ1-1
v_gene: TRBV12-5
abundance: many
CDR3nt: TGTGCTAGTGGTTTGGGGGGGACTGAAGCTTTCTTT
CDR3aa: CASGLGGTEAFF

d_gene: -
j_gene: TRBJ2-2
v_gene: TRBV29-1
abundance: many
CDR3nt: TGCAGCGCCCCAGGGCCGAACACCGGGGAGCTGTTTTTT
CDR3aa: CSAPGPNTGELFF

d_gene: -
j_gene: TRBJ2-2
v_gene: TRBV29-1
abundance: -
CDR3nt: TGCAGCGTTGTCGGGGCAGGTGGACGAAACTCCGGGGAGCTGTTTTTT
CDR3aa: CSVVGAGGRNSGELFF

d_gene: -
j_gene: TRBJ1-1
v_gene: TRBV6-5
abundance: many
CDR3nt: TGTGCCAGCAACCAGGGTTTGGGCACTGAAGCTTTCTTT
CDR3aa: CASNQGLGTEAFF